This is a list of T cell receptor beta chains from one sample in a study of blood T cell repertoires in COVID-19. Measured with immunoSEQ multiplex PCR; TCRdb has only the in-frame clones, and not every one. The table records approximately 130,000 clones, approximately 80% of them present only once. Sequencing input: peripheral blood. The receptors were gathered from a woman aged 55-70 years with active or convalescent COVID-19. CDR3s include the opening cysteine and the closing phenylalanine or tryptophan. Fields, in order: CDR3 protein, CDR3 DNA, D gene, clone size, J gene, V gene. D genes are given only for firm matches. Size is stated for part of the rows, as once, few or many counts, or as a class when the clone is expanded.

CDR3: CASGLARGDQETQYF; DNA: TGTGCCAGCGGACTAGCTAGGGGGGATCAAGAGACCCAGTACTTC; D: TRBD2; size: -; J: TRBJ2-5; V: TRBV6-5
CDR3: CASSDRDSRNEQFF; DNA: TGTGCCAGCAGCGACCGGGACAGTCGAAATGAGCAGTTCTTC; D: TRBD1; size: -; J: TRBJ2-1; V: TRBV9
CDR3: CASSPTTAGTGQNTEAFF; DNA: TGTGCCAGCAGCCCAACCACCGCCGGGACAGGCCAGAACACTGAAGCTTTCTTT; D: TRBD1; size: -; J: TRBJ1-1; V: TRBV7-9
CDR3: CASSPNPRTGFRETQYF; DNA: TGTGCCAGTAGTCCGAATCCCCGGACAGGGTTCCGGGAGACCCAGTACTTC; D: TRBD1; size: -; J: TRBJ2-5; V: TRBV19
CDR3: CATSESDSYGYTF; DNA: TGTGCCACCAGTGAGTCGGACAGCTATGGCTACACCTTC; D: -; size: -; J: TRBJ1-2; V: TRBV24-1
CDR3: CASRYLETSYNEQFF; DNA: TGTGCCAGCAGATACCTTGAGACTTCCTACAATGAGCAGTTCTTC; D: -; size: few; J: TRBJ2-1; V: TRBV6-2/TRBV6-3
CDR3: CASSNRDRVRSETQYF; DNA: TGTGCCAGCAGCAACCGGGACAGGGTGCGTTCGGAGACCCAGTACTTC; D: TRBD1; size: -; J: TRBJ2-5; V: TRBV7-2
CDR3: CASSLSSFNEQFF; DNA: TGTGCCAGCAGTTTATCCTCTTTCAATGAGCAGTTCTTC; D: -; size: -; J: TRBJ2-1; V: TRBV27
CDR3: CASNSDRGEQFF; DNA: TGTGCCAGCAATTCAGACCGGGGAGAGCAGTTCTTC; D: -; size: -; J: TRBJ2-1; V: TRBV7-3
CDR3: CASRLLYEQYF; DNA: TGTGCCAGTAGGTTACTCTACGAGCAGTACTTC; D: -; size: -; J: TRBJ2-7; V: TRBV19
CDR3: CASTDIAGAPGEQYF; DNA: TGTGCCAGCACCGACATAGCGGGAGCCCCGGGCGAGCAGTACTTC; D: TRBD2; size: -; J: TRBJ2-7; V: TRBV3-1/TRBV3-2
CDR3: CASSITRGWNTEAFF; DNA: TGTGCCAGTAGTATAACCCGAGGGTGGAACACTGAAGCTTTCTTT; D: -; size: -; J: TRBJ1-1; V: TRBV19
CDR3: CASSFSVNTEAFF; DNA: TGTGCCAGCAGCTTTTCGGTGAACACTGAAGCTTTCTTT; D: -; size: few; J: TRBJ1-1; V: TRBV7-2
CDR3: CASRDSGGNNQPQHF; DNA: TGTGCCAGCAGAGATTCAGGGGGCAACAATCAGCCCCAGCATTTT; D: TRBD1; size: -; J: TRBJ1-5; V: TRBV2
CDR3: CASSMLAAYNEQFF; DNA: TGTGCCAGTAGTATGCTAGCGGCATACAATGAGCAGTTCTTC; D: TRBD2; size: -; J: TRBJ2-1; V: TRBV19
CDR3: CASSYSIAGETDTQYF; DNA: TGTGCCAGCAGTTACTCCATCGCGGGAGAGACAGATACGCAGTATTTT; D: TRBD2; size: -; J: TRBJ2-3; V: TRBV6-6
CDR3: CSVEIMPGRTLIF; DNA: TGCAGCGTTGAGATTATGCCGGGTCGAACCCTAATTTTT; D: -; size: -; J: TRBJ1-4; V: TRBV29-1
CDR3: CASSTGGFYNEQFF; DNA: TGTGCCAGCAGCACGGGGGGGTTCTACAATGAGCAGTTCTTC; D: TRBD2; size: -; J: TRBJ2-1; V: TRBV6-2/TRBV6-3
CDR3: CASSNRGRANEKLFF; DNA: TGTGCCAGCAGCAACAGGGGCAGGGCTAATGAAAAACTGTTTTTT; D: TRBD1; size: once; J: TRBJ1-4; V: TRBV5-6
CDR3: CAWSRTGMGETQYF; DNA: TGTGCCTGGAGTCGCACAGGGATGGGCGAGACCCAGTACTTC; D: -; size: once; J: TRBJ2-5; V: TRBV30
CDR3: CASSLALTSGGTDTQYF; DNA: TGTGCCAGCAGCTTAGCGCTAACTAGCGGAGGCACAGATACGCAGTATTTT; D: TRBD2; size: -; J: TRBJ2-3; V: TRBV7-2
CDR3: CSGARERDEKLFF; DNA: TGCAGCGGGGCTAGAGAGAGGGATGAAAAACTGTTTTTT; D: -; size: -; J: TRBJ1-4; V: TRBV29-1
CDR3: CASSQGTGQLNTIYF; DNA: TGCGCCAGCAGCCAGGGAACGGGACAGCTAAACACCATATATTTT; D: TRBD1; size: -; J: TRBJ1-3; V: TRBV4-3
CDR3: CASSSTGVYGYTF; DNA: TGTGCCAGCAGCTCAACAGGGGTCTATGGCTACACCTTC; D: TRBD1; size: -; J: TRBJ1-2; V: TRBV11-2
CDR3: CASSPQGYGNTIYF; DNA: TGTGCCAGCAGTCCACAGGGGTACGGAAACACCATATATTTT; D: TRBD1; size: -; J: TRBJ1-3; V: TRBV6-5
CDR3: CASSLFEGNQPQHF; DNA: TGTGCCAGCAGTTTATTCGAGGGCAATCAGCCCCAGCATTTT; D: -; size: -; J: TRBJ1-5; V: TRBV28
CDR3: CASSFPFGEQFF; DNA: TGTGCCAGCAGTTTTCCCTTCGGGGAGCAGTTCTTC; D: -; size: -; J: TRBJ2-1; V: TRBV27